This T cell receptor beta chain appears in the sequencing data of a study of cytomegalovirus exposure and HLA in healthy donors (dated by TCRdb to about 2017). Regarding the study in general: An earlier analysis of 587 of the donors reported approximately 300 Gb of sequence data and around 110 million unique TCR beta sequences from some 180 million T cells. Roughly 300 gigabases of sequencing data and roughly 81 million unique TCR sequences made up an early release that covered under 750 HLA-typed donors. Of the approximately 400 genotyped donors, over 70% fell in the genetic ancestry cluster associated with self-reported Caucasian donors. The study was designed to test whether signatures of past pathogen exposure could be identified by cataloging public T cell receptors. The study used immunosequencing to profile the T cell repertoires of approximately 690 subjects and linked those repertoires to cytomegalovirus serostatus. Along with the roughly 610-subject first cohort, a separate validation cohort of roughly 110 different subjects was used. The study combined high-throughput TCR immunosequencing, statistical association of individual TCRs with disease status, and machine learning to predict cytomegalovirus infection status. In a later analysis, previously published TCR beta repertoires from 550 to 750 donors were re-analyzed and high-resolution HLA genotyping was added so that TCR occurrence patterns could be studied. Rather than drawing on any new phenotypic data, the later analysis identified candidate immune exposures from TCR beta sequences and the way those sequences occurred across donors. An earlier analysis of several hundred of the donors applied high-throughput TCR beta sequencing to assess whether each TCR beta V gene segment acted as functional or pseudogenic. Alongside the repertoire data, information on donor age, sex, ethnicity and CMV serostatus was compiled. In a later genetic analysis, genome-wide SNP genotypes for about three fifths of the roughly 670 donors were used, and that subset was treated as a discovery cohort. All discovery cohort repertoires had been generated on a single sequencing platform. Both class I and class II loci were covered by HLA typing, at four-digit resolution. The number of typed donors differed by locus: about 620-640 for A, B, C, DRB1 and DQB1; approximately 520 for DQA1; about 600 for DPA1; and 400 to 480 for DPB1. Because of strong linkage in the cohort, roughly five DR-DQ haplotypes were treated as single units for association and clustering. Among under 450 genotyped donors of the cohort, an average of about 240,000 unique TCR beta nucleotide sequences were sequenced per donor, about a sixth of them non-productive. Broad study findings and their caveats: The authors suggested that the approach could potentially be generalized to other disease states and immunological phenotypes. In a later analysis, most CMV-associated TCR beta chains were found to appear HLA-restricted, with HLA associations seemingly driven largely by CMV exposure. Seventeen rarely observed V segments, including chromosome 9 orphons, were excluded from the earlier analysis of about 600 of the donors because counts were too low. In a later analysis, HLA-associated TCR beta chains were found to be more clonally expanded and to have lower generation probabilities than equally common non-associated chains. This cohort had only TCR beta chains sequenced, and the lack of alpha or paired-chain data limited which features could be detected. Roughly uniform sequencing depth across donors was assumed in presence/absence analyses, although this assumption may not hold. CMV serostatus was the only immune exposure information available for the cohort. Because HLA typing was unavailable for some donors at each locus, only the typed subset was used in association tests. According to a later analysis, parvovirus B19, influenza, CMV and Epstein-Barr virus appeared linked to several top co-occurrence clusters. A later genetic analysis reported fewer N-insertions in productive TCRs among donors in an Asian-associated ancestry cluster than the roughly 720-donor mean. In vitro tests confirmed that a few of the cytomegalovirus-associated TCR beta chains recognize cytomegalovirus antigens. Broadly in line with IMGT annotations, most TCR beta V segments showed up in productive rearrangements about 90% or about 30% of the time in an earlier analysis of around 550 of the donors. The sequencing pipeline was judged likely to have produced a cluster of highly shared sequence variants as a technical artifact. Specific HLA alleles were associated with 16,951 TCR beta sequences at a false discovery rate of 0.05 in a later analysis. Some IMGT-functional V segments, including TRBV6-2 and TRBV6-3, could not be distinguished by the 87-base-pair reads and were therefore excluded. In a later analysis, TCR association rates were found to vary across HLA loci, with the most associated TCRs seen for DRB1 alleles and the fewest for HLA-C alleles. In the study, roughly 160 TCR beta chains were listed as associated with cytomegalovirus. A further reported finding was that TCR beta sequences accurately predicted the HLA-A and HLA-B alleles for most subjects in the first cohort. When HLA alleles, especially DR and DQ, strongly co-occurred, attributing TCR associations to individual alleles was difficult. While some public TCRs were present in many individuals, most TCR sequences turned up only very rarely across donors. The classifier was reported to diagnose cytomegalovirus status with high specificity and sensitivity in both the original and validation cohorts. In a later genetic analysis, a missense DCLRE1C variant was associated with V-gene and J-gene trimming of TCR beta chains, and the association was replicated in an independent cohort. Linkage disequilibrium might explain the correlated functional status among segregating V segments, but an unknown experimental factor could not be ruled out.

The library was produced with the immunoSEQ multiplex PCR assay. The multiplex PCR relied on a mix of 60 forward primers for TCR Vbeta segments and 13 reverse primers for TCR Jbeta segments. A multiplex PCR assay on genomic DNA amplified the CDR3 region of rearranged TCR beta genes. The Illumina HiSeq System was used to sequence the amplified TCR beta libraries as 87-base-pair reads. From the authors' description of their analysis: In a later analysis, some 80 million unique TCR beta chains were counted across the approximately 620 repertoires, and about 10 million of these chains were shared by at least two donors. To remove PCR and sequencing errors, raw reads were error-corrected and collapsed into unique sequences using a nearest-neighbor algorithm that merged closely related sequences. To assign V, D and J gene segments, CDR3 sequences were aligned to IMGT reference sequences. For a sequence to be retained, a match of at least six nucleotides was required to both a V gene segment and a J gene segment. Rearrangements were classified as productive when the CDR3 lacked stop codons and remained in frame with V and J, and all other rearrangements were classified as non-productive. CDR3 was defined according to IMGT convention as the region running from the second conserved V-encoded cysteine to the conserved J-encoded phenylalanine. The earlier analysis of about 530 of the donors excluded any sequence lacking an unambiguous match to a single V gene segment. An earlier analysis of several hundred of the donors called V segments functional above 56.7% productive rearrangements and segregating when the between-donor standard deviation exceeded 5%. A statistical classification framework was developed to diagnose cytomegalovirus status using the catalog of TCR beta chain sequences. A later analysis assigned V and J genes by comparing TCR nucleotide sequences with IMGT/GENE-DB human TR gene sequences. The TCRdist pipeline was used in a later analysis to assign CDR3 sequences and most-parsimonious VDJ recombination scenarios. In a later analysis, every TCR beta chain was defined by the combination of its CDR3 amino acid sequence and its V-gene family, and reads without a unique V-gene family were dropped. A later analysis removed several hundred highly shared, low-generation-probability nucleotide sequences to deal with suspected cross-contamination and a sequencing artifact. In a later analysis, a clonal expansion index for each public chain was calculated from normalized within-repertoire ranks of inferred template counts. In a later analysis, generation probabilities were computed using a VDJ recombination model fitted to out-of-frame rearrangements, and the results were checked against IGoR. In a later analysis, TCR-TCR, TCR-HLA and TCR-CMV co-occurrence was scored with hypergeometric tests, and a repertoire-size bias correction was applied to TCR pairs. False discovery rates were estimated in a later analysis by permuting HLA or CMV assignments 20 times. In a later analysis, co-occurring TCRs were grouped using DBSCAN, and TCRdist sequence similarity was added for clustering within HLA-allele-positive subsets. Co-occurrence clustering excluded repertoires with fewer than 30,000 or more than 120,000 public chains, plus five with anomalous nucleotide sharing. TCRdb's version of the immuneACCESS table is confined to in-frame rearrangements and falls short of the full clone set. An unresolved V gene accounts for under half of the shortfall where checked; the remainder is of unknown origin. V and J calls and clone size are copied from that table; D and trimming were computed from the DNA. The sample table lists about 95,000 clones, about three quarters of them with a count of one. The biggest ten clones account for roughly 16% of the sample.

Details on this clone: Its antigen has not been determined. Nothing much larger sits one base from this clone, and base qualities are not available.

A distance of 6 bases separates the germline ends of V and J, which lose 6 bases and 0 bases respectively. Taken from cysteine to phenylalanine, the CDR3 has 13 residues. The sequence is cut down to CDR3 DNA, 39 bases in frame from base 1. CDR1 LGHNA and CDR2 YSLEER were looked up in the germline V gene. The cohort consisted of fewer than 700 healthy bone marrow donors. At the time of sampling, all cohort members were nominally healthy, though unrecorded immune exposures were likely present. The donor was CMV seropositive and was included in the group of 270 or so seropositive cohort members. Every donor gave a peripheral blood sample, and the peripheral blood mononuclear cells from that sample were used for TCR beta sequencing. The Qiagen DNeasy Blood Extraction Kit was used to extract genomic DNA from the blood cell samples.

The specimen was PBMCs. The chain was built from TRBV4-3 and TRBJ1-5; no D gene is confidently identified. The clonotype originates from a woman between 50 and 59 years old in good health and CMV-seropositive. The DNA is TGCGCCAGCAGTCAGTATAGCAATCAGCCCCAGCATTTT. This yields the protein CASSQYSNQPQHF.